The clone carrying this T cell receptor (beta chain) was seen a single time. This sample was taken from a study of blood T cell repertoires in COVID-19. Study as a whole: COVID-19 samples, acute and convalescent, were from the United States, Italy and Spain. T cells, B-cell-depleted T cells, or PBMCs provided the cDNA or gDNA that served as material.

Produced via immunoSEQ multiplex PCR; TCRdb's table is partial and in-frame only. Counted here are 250,000 to 350,000 clones, about nine tenths occurring once; the ten biggest clones make up around 2.2%. J was trimmed by 5 bases and V by 4 bases; bases with no gene match: 12. Germline lookup yields CDR1 SNHLY and CDR2 FYNNEI. The CDR3 spans 16 residues. The sample was peripheral blood. The chain couples TRBV2 to TRBJ2-3, with 7 nucleotides matching TRBD2. This receptor was identified in a woman between 45 and 65 years old who had recovered from COVID-19. This chain's CDR3 is CASSAPRGRGEDTQYF. The CDR3 DNA reads TGTGCCAGCAGTGCACCAAGGGGACGGGGGGAAGATACGCAGTATTTT.